This T cell receptor (beta chain) was found in a study of shared clonotypes between healthy human individuals. Here immunoSEQ multiplex PCR was the method, and the copy in TCRdb shows in-frame clones only, minus some. The data contain roughly 1,000,000 clones, approximately 80% of them singletons. The study, taken as a whole, reports: It was observed that roughly 5% of naive CD4 clonotypes were shared across several donors. Naive subsets usually exceeded memory subsets in estimated richness. Investigators expected sequencing depth to affect clonotype sharing among donors. Limited genetic and exposure-history diversity came from having few donors.

CDR3 length equals 15 residues. Between the trimmed V and J ends, which lost 1 base and 0 bases, there was a span of 10 bases. Germline V CDR1 and CDR2: SEHNR, FQNEAQ (reference sequence). On this clone itself: Antigen unknown.

The sequenced material came from memory CD4+ T cells from PBMCs. Specified subset: CD45RA-negative fraction. The chain uses TRBV7-9 and TRBJ2-7, with D unresolved. The receptor comes from a man aged 18 to 30 in good health. Some clones in this sample may be carry-over from other donors' samples. DNA for the CDR3: TGTGCCAGCAGCTTAGGGGCGGCAAGCTCCTACGAGCAGTACTTC. Its protein product is CASSLGAASSYEQYF.